This T cell receptor beta chain emerged from a study of patients and donors after allogeneic stem cell transplantation. Germline lookup yields CDR1 KGHSH and CDR2 LQKENI. The CDR3 covers 13 residues. TCRdb fed the RT-PCR reads into MiXCR, producing one record per CDR3 protein. The repertoire holds roughly 4,200 distinct CDR3 sequences, with approximately 24% as singletons. This clonotype was seen a few times. The junction shows a germline mismatch at one end, possibly a read error. The source of this sequence is a human donor who was either an allogeneic HSCT recipient or a stem cell or donor lymphocyte infusion donor (not recorded which). It is not recorded whose cells these are; they may come from a transplant donor. The chain couples TRBV18 to TRBJ1-1, with D hard to call. Sequencing used blood, either unsorted or a sorted T cell fraction (not recorded which). The CDR3 is CASSRSLNNEAFF. The CDR3 nucleotides read TGTGCCAGCTCACGTTCCCTGAACAATGAAGCTTTCTTT.